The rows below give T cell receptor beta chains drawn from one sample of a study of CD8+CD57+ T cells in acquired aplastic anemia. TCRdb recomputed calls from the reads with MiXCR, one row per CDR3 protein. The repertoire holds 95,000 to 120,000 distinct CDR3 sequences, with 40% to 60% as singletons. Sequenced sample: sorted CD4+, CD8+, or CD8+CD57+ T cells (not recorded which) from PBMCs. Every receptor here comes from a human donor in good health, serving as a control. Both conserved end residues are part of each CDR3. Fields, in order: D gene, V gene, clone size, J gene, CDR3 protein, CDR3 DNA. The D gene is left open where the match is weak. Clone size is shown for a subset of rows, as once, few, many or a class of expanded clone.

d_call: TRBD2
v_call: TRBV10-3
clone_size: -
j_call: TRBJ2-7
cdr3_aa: CAISESASGVHEQYF
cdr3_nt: TGTGCCATCAGTGAGTCGGCGAGCGGGGTCCACGAGCAGTACTTC

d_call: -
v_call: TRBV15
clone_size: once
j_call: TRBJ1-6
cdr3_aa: CATSSLRGRVRSPLHF
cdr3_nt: TGTGCCACCAGCAGCCTGCGGGGGCGGGTTCGATCACCCCTCCACTTT

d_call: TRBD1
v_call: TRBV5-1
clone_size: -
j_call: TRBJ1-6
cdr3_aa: CASSPGQGASYNSPLHF
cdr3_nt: TGCGCCAGCAGCCCTGGACAGGGGGCATCCTATAATTCACCCCTCCACTTT

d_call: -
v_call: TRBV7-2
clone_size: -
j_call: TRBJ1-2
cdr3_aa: CASSTPLGRVYGYTF
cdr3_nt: TGTGCCAGCAGCACCCCCCTCGGGAGGGTCTATGGCTACACCTTC

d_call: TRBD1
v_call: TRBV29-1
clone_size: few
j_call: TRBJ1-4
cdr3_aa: CSGGTGGNEKLFF
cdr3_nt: TGCAGCGGGGGGACAGGCGGTAATGAAAAACTGTTTTTT

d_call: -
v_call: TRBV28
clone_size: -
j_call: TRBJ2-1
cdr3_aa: CASSLSGTVYNEQFF
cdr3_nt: TGTGCCAGCAGTTTGAGCGGGACAGTTTACAATGAGCAGTTCTTC

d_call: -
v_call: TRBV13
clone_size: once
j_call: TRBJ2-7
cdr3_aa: CASSSTAEQYF
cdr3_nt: TGTGCCAGCAGCTCGACCGCCGAGCAGTACTTC

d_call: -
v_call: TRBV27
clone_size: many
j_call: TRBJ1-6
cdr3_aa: CASSPTDWASDTSVSPLHF
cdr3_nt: TGTGCCAGCAGTCCCACAGACTGGGCCAGTGACACCAGCGTGTCACCCCTCCACTTT

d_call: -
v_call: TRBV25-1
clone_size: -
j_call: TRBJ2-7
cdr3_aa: CASSGGGRGPNQEQYF
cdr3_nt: TGTGCCAGCAGTGGGGGGGGCAGGGGGCCCAACCAAGAGCAGTACTTC

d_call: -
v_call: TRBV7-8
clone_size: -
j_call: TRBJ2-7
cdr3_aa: CASSLGETYEQYF
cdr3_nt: TGTGCCAGCAGCTTGGGGGAGACCTACGAGCAGTACTTC

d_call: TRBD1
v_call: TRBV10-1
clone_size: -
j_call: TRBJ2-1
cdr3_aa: CASSPGWTGRNEQLF
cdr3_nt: TGCGCCAGCAGTCCAGGTTGGACAGGGCGCAATGAGCAGCTCTTC

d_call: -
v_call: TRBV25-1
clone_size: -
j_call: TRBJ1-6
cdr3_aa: CASSDSIRGNSPLHF
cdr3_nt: TGTGCCAGCAGTGATTCTATCCGGGGTAATTCACCCCTCCACTTT

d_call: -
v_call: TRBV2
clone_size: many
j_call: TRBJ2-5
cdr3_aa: CASRDGTEDFQETQYF
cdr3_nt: TGTGCCAGCAGAGATGGGACGGAAGACTTCCAAGAGACCCAGTACTTC

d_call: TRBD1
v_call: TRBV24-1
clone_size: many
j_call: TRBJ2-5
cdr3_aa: CATSDLGTGEETQYF
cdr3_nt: TGTGCCACCAGTGATTTGGGAACAGGGGAAGAGACCCAGTACTTC

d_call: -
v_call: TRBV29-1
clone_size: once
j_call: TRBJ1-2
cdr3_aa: CSVEVRDNFYGYTF
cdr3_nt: TGCAGCGTTGAAGTCAGGGACAACTTCTATGGCTACACCTTC

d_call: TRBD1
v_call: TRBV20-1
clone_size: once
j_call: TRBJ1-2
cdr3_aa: CSARTTGGSGYTF
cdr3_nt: TGCAGTGCTAGAACGACAGGGGGCAGTGGCTACACCTTC

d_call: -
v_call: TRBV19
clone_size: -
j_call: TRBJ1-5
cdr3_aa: CASSFGGAYEHF
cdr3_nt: TGTGCCAGTAGTTTTGGGGGGGCCTACGAGCATTTT

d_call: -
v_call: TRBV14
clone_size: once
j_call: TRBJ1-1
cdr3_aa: CASSPPTGNTEAFF
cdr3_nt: TGTGCCAGCAGCCCCCCGACAGGGAACACTGAAGCTTTCTTT

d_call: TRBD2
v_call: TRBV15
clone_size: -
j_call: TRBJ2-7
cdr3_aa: CATSGGGGTYEQYF
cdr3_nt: TGTGCCACCAGCGGGGGGGGAGGGACTTACGAGCAGTACTTC

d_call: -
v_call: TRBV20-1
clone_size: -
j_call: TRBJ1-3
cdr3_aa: CSASRVAGNTIYF
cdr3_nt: TGCAGTGCTAGTCGGGTAGCTGGAAACACCATATATTTT

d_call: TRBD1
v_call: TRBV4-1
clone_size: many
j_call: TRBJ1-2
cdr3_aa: CASSQVQGEDGYTF
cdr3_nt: TGCGCCAGCAGCCAAGTTCAGGGGGAAGATGGCTACACCTTC

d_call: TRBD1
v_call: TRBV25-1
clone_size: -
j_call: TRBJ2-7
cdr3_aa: CASSRDRGSYEQYF
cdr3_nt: TGTGCCAGCAGCCGGGACAGGGGCTCCTACGAGCAGTACTTC

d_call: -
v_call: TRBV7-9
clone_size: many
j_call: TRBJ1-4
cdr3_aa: CASSPRGVEKLFF
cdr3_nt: TGTGCCAGCAGCCCACGGGGGGTTGAAAAACTGTTTTTT

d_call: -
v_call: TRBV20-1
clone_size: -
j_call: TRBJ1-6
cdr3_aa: CSAAIHDTTYNSPLHF
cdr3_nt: TGCAGTGCTGCAATCCATGACACCACGTATAATTCACCCCTCCACTTT

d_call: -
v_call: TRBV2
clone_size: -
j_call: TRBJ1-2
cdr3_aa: CASSEYYGYTF
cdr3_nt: TGTGCCAGCAGTGAATACTATGGCTACACCTTC

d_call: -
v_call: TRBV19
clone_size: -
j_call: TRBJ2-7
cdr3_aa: CASSPPGGRQRAPYEQYF
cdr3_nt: TGTGCCAGTAGCCCCCCCGGGGGCAGGCAAAGGGCGCCTTACGAGCAGTACTTC

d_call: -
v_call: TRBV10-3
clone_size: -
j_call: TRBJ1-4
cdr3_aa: CAISEPNSGEKLFF
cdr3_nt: TGTGCCATCAGTGAACCCAACTCCGGTGAAAAACTGTTTTTT

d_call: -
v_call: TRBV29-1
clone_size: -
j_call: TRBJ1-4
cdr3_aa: CSVALRPFNEKLFF
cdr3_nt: TGCAGCGTTGCCCTGAGACCCTTTAATGAAAAACTGTTTTTT

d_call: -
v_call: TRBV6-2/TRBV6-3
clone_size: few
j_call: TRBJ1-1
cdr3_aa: CASSPGTYLPSDTEAFF
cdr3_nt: TGTGCCAGCAGCCCCGGGACATACCTTCCCTCGGACACTGAAGCTTTCTTT

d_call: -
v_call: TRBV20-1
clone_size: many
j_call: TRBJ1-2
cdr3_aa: CSARVGMGGYTF
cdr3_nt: TGCAGTGCTAGAGTGGGGATGGGTGGCTACACCTTC

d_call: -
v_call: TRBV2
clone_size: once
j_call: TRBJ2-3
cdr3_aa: CASSEGRGPEDTQYF
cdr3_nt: TGTGCCAGCAGTGAAGGTCGGGGGCCGGAAGATACGCAGTATTTT

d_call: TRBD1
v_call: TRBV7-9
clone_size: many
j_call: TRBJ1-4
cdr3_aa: CASSSTRDSDLLFF
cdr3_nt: TGTGCCAGCAGCTCTACCCGGGACAGCGATCTACTGTTTTTT

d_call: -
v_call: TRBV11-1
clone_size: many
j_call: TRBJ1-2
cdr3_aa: CASSQETGFVNYGYTF
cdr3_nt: TGTGCCAGCAGCCAGGAGACAGGTTTCGTCAACTATGGCTACACCTTC

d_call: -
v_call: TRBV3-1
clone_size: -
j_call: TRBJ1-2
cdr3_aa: CASSQDVGSGYTF
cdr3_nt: TGTGCCAGCAGCCAAGACGTGGGGAGTGGCTACACCTTC

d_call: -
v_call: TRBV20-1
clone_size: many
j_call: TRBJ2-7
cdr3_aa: CSARDWDGEISYEQYF
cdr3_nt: TGCAGTGCTAGAGATTGGGACGGGGAAATTAGCTACGAGCAGTACTTC

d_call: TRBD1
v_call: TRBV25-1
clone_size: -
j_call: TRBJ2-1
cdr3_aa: CASSPGTGVNEQFF
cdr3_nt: TGTGCCAGCAGCCCCGGGACAGGGGTGAATGAGCAGTTCTTC

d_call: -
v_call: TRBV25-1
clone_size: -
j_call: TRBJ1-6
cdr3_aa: CASSERVDSSPLHF
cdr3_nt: TGTGCCAGCAGTGAGCGGGTGGACAGTTCACCCCTCCACTTT

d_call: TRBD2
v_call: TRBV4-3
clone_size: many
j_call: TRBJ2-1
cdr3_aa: CASSHEPGLARNEQFF
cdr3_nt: TGCGCCAGCAGCCATGAACCGGGACTAGCCAGAAATGAGCAGTTCTTC

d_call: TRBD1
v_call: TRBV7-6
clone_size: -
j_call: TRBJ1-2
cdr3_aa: CASSLDRGVAGYTF
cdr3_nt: TGTGCCAGCAGTCTGGACAGGGGAGTAGCGGGCTACACCTTC

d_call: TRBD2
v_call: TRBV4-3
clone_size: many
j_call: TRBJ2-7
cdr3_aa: CASSRTSGGASEQYF
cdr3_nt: TGCGCCAGCAGCCGGACTAGCGGGGGGGCCTCCGAGCAGTACTTC

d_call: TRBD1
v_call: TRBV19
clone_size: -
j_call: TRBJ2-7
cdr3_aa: CASSIRDSTYEQYF
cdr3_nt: TGTGCCAGTAGTATCCGGGACAGCACCTACGAGCAGTACTTC

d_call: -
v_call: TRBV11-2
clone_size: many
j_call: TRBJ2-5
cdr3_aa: CASSSTVGDPETQYF
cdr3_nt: TGTGCCAGCAGCTCAACGGTCGGAGATCCAGAGACCCAGTACTTC

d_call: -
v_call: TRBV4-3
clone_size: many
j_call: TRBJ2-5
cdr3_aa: CASSQDRGGRETQYF
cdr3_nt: TGCGCCAGCAGCCAAGATAGAGGGGGTCGAGAGACCCAGTACTTC

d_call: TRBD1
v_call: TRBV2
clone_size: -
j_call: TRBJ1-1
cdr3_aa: CASSGQANTEAFF
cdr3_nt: TGTGCCAGCTCGGGACAGGCGAACACTGAAGCTTTCTTT

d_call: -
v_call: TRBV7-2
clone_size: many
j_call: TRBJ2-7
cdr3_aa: CASSPGWEQYF
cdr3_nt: TGTGCCAGCAGCCCGGGATGGGAGCAGTACTTC

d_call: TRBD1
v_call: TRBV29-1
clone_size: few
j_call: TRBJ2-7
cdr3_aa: CSVEVGQGYEQYF
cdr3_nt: TGCAGCGTTGAAGTAGGACAGGGGTACGAGCAGTACTTC

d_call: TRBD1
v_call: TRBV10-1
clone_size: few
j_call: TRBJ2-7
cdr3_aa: CASSVGTGTYEQYF
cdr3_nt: TGCGCCAGCAGTGTAGGGACAGGGACCTACGAGCAGTACTTC

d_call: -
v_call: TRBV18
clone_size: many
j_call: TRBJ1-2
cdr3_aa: CASSPIYPGYGYTF
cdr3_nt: TGTGCCAGCTCACCAATCTATCCTGGCTATGGCTACACCTTC

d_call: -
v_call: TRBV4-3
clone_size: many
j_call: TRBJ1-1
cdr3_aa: CASSPGGNTEAFF
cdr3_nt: TGCGCCAGCAGCCCTGGTGGGAACACTGAAGCTTTCTTT

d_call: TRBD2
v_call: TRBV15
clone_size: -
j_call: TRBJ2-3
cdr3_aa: CATSRDRRGASDTQYF
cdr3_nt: TGTGCCACCAGCAGAGACAGGCGGGGGGCATCAGATACGCAGTATTTT

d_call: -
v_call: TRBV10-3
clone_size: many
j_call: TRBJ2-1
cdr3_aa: CAIKEPVDNEQFF
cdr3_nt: TGTGCCATCAAGGAGCCAGTGGACAATGAGCAGTTCTTC

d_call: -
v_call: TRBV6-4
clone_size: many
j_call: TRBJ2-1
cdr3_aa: CASSDGLTSSYNEQFF
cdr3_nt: TGTGCCAGCAGTGACGGACTTACGAGCTCCTACAATGAGCAGTTCTTC

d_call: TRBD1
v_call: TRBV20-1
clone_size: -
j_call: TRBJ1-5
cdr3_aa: CSAREPGQGLQPQHF
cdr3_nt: TGCAGTGCTAGAGAACCGGGACAGGGGCTTCAGCCCCAGCATTTT

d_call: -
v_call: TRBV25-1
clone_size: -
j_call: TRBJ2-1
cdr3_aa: CASSLPGANEQFF
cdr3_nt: TGTGCCAGCAGTCTCCCAGGGGCGAATGAGCAGTTCTTC

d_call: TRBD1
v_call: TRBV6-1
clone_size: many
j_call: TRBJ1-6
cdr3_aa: CASGGTGYNSPLHF
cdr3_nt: TGTGCCAGCGGGGGGACAGGGTATAATTCACCCCTCCACTTT

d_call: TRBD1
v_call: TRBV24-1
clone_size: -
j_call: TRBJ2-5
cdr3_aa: CATSDPRPTGKEETQYF
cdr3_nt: TGTGCCACCAGTGACCCTCGACCGACAGGGAAGGAAGAGACCCAGTACTTC

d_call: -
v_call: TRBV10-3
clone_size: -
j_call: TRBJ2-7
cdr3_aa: CAIRTGPQGEQYF
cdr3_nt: TGTGCCATCAGGACAGGACCTCAAGGAGAGCAGTACTTC

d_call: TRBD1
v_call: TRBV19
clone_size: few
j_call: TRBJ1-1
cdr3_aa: CASSRQGLNTEAFF
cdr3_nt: TGTGCCAGTAGTAGACAGGGACTGAACACTGAAGCTTTCTTT

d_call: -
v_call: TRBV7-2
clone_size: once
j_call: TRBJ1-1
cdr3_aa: CASSLREGANTEAFF
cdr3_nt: TGTGCCAGCAGCTTAAGAGAGGGAGCGAACACTGAAGCTTTCTTT